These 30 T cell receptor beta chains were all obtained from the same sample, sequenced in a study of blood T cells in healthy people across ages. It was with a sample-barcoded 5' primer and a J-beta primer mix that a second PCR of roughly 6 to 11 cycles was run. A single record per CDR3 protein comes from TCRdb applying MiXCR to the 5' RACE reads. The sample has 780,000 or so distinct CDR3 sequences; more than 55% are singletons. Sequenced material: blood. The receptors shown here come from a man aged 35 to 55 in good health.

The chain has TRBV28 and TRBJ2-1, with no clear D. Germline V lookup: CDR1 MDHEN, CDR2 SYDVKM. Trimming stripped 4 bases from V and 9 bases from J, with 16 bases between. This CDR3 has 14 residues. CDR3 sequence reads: CASSSDPLLGEQFF. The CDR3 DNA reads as TGTGCCAGCAGTTCAGACCCACTTCTAGGTGAGCAGTTCTTC.

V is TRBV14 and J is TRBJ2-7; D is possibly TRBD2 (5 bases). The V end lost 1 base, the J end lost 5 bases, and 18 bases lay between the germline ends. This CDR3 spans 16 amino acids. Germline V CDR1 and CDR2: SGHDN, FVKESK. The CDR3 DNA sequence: TGTGCCAGCAGCCAAGGACCGGGAATTATTTCCGACGAGCAGTACTTC. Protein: CASSQGPGIISDEQYF.

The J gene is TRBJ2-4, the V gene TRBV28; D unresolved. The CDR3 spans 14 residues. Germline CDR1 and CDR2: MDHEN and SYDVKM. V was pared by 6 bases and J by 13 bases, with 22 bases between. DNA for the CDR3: TGTGCCAGCAGGTTAATTAGGGCTACCTACAAGCAGTACTTC. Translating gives CASRLIRATYKQYF. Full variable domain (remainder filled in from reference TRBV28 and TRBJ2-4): DVKVTQSSRYLVKRTGEKVFLECVQDMDHENMFWYRQDPGLGLRLIYFSYDVKMKEKGDIPEGYSVSREKKERFSLILESASTNQTSMYLCASRLIRATYKQYFGAGTRLSVL.

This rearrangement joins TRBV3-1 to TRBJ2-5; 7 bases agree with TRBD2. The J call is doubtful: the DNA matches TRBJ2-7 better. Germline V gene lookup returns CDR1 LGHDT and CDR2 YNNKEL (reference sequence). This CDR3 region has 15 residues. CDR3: CASSQRGVIDYEQYF. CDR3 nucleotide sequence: TGTGCCAGCAGCCAACGGGGGGTGATAGACTACGAGCAGTACTTC.

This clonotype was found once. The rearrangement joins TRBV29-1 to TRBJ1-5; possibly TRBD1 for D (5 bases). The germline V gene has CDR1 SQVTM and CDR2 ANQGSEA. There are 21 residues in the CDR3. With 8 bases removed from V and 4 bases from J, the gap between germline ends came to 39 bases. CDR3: CSPLWAEMGGYGGAKNQPQHF. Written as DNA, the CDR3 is TGCAGCCCTTTGTGGGCTGAGATGGGTGGCTACGGTGGGGCCAAAAATCAGCCCCAGCATTTT.

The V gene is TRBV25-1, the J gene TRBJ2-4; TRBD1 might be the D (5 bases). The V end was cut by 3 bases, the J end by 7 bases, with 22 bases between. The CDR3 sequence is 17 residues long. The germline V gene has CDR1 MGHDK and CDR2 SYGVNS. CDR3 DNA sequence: TGTGCCAGCAGTGAGGTCTCAGGGTACTCCCCTCAGAACATTCAGTACTTC. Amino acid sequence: CASSEVSGYSPQNIQYF.

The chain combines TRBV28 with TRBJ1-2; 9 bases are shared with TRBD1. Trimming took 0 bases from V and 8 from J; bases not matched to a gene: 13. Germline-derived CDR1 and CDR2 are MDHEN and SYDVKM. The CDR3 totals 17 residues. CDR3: CASSLWGPGQGLKGYTF. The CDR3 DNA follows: TGTGCCAGCAGTTTATGGGGGCCGGGACAGGGTTTAAAGGGCTACACCTTC.

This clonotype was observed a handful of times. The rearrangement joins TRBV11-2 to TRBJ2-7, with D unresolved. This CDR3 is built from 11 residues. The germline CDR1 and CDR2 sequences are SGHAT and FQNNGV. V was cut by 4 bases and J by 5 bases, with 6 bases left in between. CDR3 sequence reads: CASSSDHEQYF. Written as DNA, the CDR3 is TGTGCCAGCAGCTCCGATCACGAGCAGTACTTC. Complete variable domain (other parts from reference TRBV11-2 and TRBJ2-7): EAGVAQSPRYKIIEKRQSVAFWCNPISGHATLYWYQQILGQGPKLLIQFQNNGVVDDSQLPKDRFSAERLKGVDSTLKIQPAKLEDSAVYLCASSSDHEQYFGPGTRLTVT.

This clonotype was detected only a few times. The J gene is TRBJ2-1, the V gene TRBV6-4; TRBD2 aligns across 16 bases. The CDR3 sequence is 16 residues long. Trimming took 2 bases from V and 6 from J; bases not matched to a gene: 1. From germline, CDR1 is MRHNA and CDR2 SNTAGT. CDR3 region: CASSDGTSGGANEQFF. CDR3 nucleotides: TGTGCCAGCAGTGACGGGACTAGCGGGGGGGCCAATGAGCAGTTCTTC.

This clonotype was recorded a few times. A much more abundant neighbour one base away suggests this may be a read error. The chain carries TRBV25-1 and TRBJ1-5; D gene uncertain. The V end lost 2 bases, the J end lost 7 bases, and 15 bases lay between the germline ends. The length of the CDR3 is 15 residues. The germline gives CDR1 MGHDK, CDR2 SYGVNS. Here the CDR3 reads CASSEGIEEGQPQHF. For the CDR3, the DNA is TGTGCCAGCAGTGAAGGGATAGAGGAAGGACAGCCCCAGCATTTT.

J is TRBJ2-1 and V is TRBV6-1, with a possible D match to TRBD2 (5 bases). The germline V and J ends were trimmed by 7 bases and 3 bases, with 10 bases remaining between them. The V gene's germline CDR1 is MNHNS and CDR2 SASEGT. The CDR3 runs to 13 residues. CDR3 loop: CASIPSGYNEQFF. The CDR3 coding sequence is TGTGCCAGCATCCCCAGCGGCTACAATGAGCAGTTCTTC.

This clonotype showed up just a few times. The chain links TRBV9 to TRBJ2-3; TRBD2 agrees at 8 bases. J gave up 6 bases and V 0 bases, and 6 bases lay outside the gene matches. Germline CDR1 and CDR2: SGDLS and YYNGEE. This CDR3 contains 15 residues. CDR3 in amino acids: CASSVEGREGDTQYF. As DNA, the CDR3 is TGTGCCAGCAGCGTAGAAGGTCGGGAGGGGGATACGCAGTATTTT.

The CDR3 DNA follows: TGCGCCAGCAGCCCCTCGGCAGCATTTGAATATGGCTACACCTTC. This translates into CASSPSAAFEYGYTF. The V and J genes are TRBV4-1 and TRBJ1-2; no clear D. Trimming cost V 4 bases and J 5 bases, with 17 bases left between them. Per germline, CDR1 MGHRA and CDR2 YSYEKL. The CDR3 contains 15 residues.

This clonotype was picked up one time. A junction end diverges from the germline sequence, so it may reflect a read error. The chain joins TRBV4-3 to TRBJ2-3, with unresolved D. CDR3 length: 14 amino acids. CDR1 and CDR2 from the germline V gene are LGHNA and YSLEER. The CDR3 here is CASGQVISADTQYF. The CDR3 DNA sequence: TGCGCCAGCGGCCAAGTCATCTCTGCGGATACGCAGTATTTT.

CDR3 sequence reads: CASSSSYPRGGDSPLHF. The CDR3 bases are TGTGCCAGCAGTTCGAGTTACCCGCGAGGGGGGGATTCACCCCTCCACTTT. V and J are TRBV6-5 and TRBJ1-6; maybe TRBD1 (6 bases). CDR1 is MNHEY and CDR2 is SVGAGI in the germline V gene. The V end lost 4 bases, the J end lost 8 bases, and 21 bases lay between the germline ends. The CDR3 totals 17 residues.

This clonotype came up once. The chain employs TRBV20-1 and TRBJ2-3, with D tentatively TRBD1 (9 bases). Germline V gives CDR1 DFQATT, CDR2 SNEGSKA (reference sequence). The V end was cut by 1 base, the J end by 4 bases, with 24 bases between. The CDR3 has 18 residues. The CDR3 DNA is TGCAGTGCTAGAGGGGACAGGGTAGATGCCGGGGGGGCAGATACGCAGTATTTT. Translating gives CSARGDRVDAGGADTQYF.

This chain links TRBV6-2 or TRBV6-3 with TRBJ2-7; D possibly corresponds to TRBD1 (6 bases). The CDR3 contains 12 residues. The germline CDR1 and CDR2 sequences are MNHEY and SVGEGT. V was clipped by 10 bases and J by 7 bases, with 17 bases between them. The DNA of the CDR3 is TGTGCCACCGACCTAGGGGACAATGAGCAGTACTTC. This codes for CATDLGDNEQYF.

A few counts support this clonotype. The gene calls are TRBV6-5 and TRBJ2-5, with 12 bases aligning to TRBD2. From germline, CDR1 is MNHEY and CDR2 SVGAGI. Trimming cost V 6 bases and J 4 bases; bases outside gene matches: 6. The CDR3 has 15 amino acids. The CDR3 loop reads CASRTGTSGRETQYF. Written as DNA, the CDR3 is TGTGCCAGCAGAACCGGGACTAGCGGGCGAGAGACCCAGTACTTC.

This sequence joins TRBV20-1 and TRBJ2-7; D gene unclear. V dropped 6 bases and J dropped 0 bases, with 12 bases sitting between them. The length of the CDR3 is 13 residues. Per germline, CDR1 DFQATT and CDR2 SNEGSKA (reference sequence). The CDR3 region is CSALEDRSYEQYF. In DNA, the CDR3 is TGCAGTGCCCTCGAGGATCGCTCCTACGAGCAGTACTTC.

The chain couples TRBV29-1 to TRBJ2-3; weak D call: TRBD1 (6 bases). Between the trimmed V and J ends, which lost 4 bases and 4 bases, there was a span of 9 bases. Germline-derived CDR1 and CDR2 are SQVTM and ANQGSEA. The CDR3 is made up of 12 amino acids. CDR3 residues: CSVAQGPDTQYF. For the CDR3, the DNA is TGCAGCGTTGCCCAGGGGCCAGATACGCAGTATTTT.

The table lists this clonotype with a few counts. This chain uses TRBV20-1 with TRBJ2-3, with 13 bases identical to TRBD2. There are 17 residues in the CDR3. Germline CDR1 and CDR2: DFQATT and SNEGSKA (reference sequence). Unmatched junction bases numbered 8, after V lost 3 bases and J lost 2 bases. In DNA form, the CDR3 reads TGCAGTGCTAGGCGCGGGACTAGCGGGATAATCACAGATACGCAGTATTTT. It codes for CSARRGTSGIITDTQYF.

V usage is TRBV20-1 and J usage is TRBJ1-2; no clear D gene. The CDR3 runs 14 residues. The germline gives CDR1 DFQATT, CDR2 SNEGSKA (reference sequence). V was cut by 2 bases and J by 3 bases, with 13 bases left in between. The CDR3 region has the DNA TGCAGTGCTAGATTCGCGGGGTTCGACTATGGCTACACCTTC. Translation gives CSARFAGFDYGYTF.

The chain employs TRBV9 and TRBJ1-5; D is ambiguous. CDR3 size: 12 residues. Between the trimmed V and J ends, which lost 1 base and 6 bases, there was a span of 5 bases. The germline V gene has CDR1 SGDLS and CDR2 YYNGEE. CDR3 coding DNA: TGTGCCAGCAGCGTATTTCGTCAGCCCCAGCATTTT. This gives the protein CASSVFRQPQHF.

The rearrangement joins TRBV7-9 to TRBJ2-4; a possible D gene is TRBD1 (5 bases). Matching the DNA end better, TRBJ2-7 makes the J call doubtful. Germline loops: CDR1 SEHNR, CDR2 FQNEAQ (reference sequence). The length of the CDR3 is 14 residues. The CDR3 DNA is TGTGCCAGCAGCTTAGCGGAACAGGTCTACGAGCAGTACTTC. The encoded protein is CASSLAEQVYEQYF.

Written as DNA, the CDR3 is TGTGCCAGCAGCTCCAAAAGGGGGTCCTACGAGCAGTACTTC. Translated: CASSSKRGSYEQYF. The gene calls are TRBV7-2 and TRBJ2-7, with D possibly matching TRBD1 (6 bases). Germline CDR1 and CDR2: SGHTA and FQGNSA. V lost 4 bases and J lost 1, with 11 bases in between. The CDR3 runs to 14 residues.

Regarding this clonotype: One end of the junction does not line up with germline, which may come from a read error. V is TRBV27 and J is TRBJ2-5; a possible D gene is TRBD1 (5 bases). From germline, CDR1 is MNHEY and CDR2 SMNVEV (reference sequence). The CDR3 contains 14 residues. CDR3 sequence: CASSVSRGRGTQYF. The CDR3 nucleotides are TGTGCCAGCAGTGTATCGCGCGGAAGGGGGACCCAGTACTTC.

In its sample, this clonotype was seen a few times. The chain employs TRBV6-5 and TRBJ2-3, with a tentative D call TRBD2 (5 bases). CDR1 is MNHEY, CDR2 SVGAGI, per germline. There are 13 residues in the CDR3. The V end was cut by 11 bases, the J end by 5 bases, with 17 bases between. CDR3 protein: CAAKEAGEDTQYF. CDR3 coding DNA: TGTGCCGCCAAGGAGGCAGGCGAAGATACGCAGTATTTT.

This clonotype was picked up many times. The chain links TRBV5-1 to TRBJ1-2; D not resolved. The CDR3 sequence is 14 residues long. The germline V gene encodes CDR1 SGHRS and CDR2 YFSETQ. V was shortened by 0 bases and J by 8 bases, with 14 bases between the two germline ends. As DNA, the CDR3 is TGCGCCAGCAGCTTGGCCTTGCAGGTGGGGGGCTACACCTTC. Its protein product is CASSLALQVGGYTF. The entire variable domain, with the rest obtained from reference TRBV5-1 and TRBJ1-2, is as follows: KAGVTQTPRYLIKTRGQQVTLSCSPISGHRSVSWYQQTPGQGLQFLFEYFSETQRNKGNFPGRFSGRQFSNSRSEMNVSTLELGDSALYLCASSLALQVGGYTFGSGTRLTVV.

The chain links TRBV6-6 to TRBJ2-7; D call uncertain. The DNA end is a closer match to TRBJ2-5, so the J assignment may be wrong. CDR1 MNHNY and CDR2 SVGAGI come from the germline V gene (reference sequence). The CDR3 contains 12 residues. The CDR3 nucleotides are TGTGCCAGCAGCCAGACCTGGGAGACCCAGTACTTC. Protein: CASSQTWETQYF.

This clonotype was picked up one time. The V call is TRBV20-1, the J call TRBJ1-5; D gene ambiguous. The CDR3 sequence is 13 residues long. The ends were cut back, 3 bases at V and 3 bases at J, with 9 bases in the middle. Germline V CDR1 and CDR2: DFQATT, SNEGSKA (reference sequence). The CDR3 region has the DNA TGCAGTGCTAGTGGGCGACACAATCAGCCCCAGCATTTT. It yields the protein CSASGRHNQPQHF.